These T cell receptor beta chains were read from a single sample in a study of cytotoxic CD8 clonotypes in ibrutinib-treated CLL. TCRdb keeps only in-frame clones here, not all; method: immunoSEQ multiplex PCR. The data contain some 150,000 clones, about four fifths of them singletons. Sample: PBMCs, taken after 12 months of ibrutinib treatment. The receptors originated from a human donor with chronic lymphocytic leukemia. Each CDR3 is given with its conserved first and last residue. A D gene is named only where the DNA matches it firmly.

CDR3 protein: CASSVASGAGASTDTQYF
CDR3 length: 18
D gene: NA
J gene: TRBJ2-3
V gene: TRBV9

CDR3 protein: CASSGWTGSSYNEQFF
CDR3 length: 16
D gene: TRBD1
J gene: TRBJ2-1
V gene: TRBV5-6

CDR3 protein: CAWNSHTTGGTQYF
CDR3 length: 14
D gene: TRBD2
J gene: TRBJ2-3
V gene: TRBV30

CDR3 protein: CASRDAGEGAYEQYF
CDR3 length: 15
D gene: NA
J gene: TRBJ2-7
V gene: TRBV6-6

CDR3 protein: CASSSRRRLAGDETQYF
CDR3 length: 17
D gene: TRBD2
J gene: TRBJ2-5
V gene: TRBV7-2

CDR3 protein: CASSVGFAAYEQFF
CDR3 length: 14
D gene: NA
J gene: TRBJ2-1
V gene: TRBV9

CDR3 protein: CASSSGGSGELFF
CDR3 length: 13
D gene: TRBD1
J gene: TRBJ2-2
V gene: TRBV28

CDR3 protein: CASSKGTGVQPQHF
CDR3 length: 14
D gene: TRBD1
J gene: TRBJ1-5
V gene: TRBV6-5

CDR3 protein: CASSPFQGQRMAEAFF
CDR3 length: 16
D gene: NA
J gene: TRBJ1-1
V gene: TRBV5-1

CDR3 protein: CASSYSLDSITYEQYF
CDR3 length: 16
D gene: NA
J gene: TRBJ2-7
V gene: TRBV6-5

CDR3 protein: CASSPRGVAGELFF
CDR3 length: 14
D gene: NA
J gene: TRBJ2-2
V gene: TRBV6-6

CDR3 protein: CASSLIGGEQFF
CDR3 length: 12
D gene: NA
J gene: TRBJ2-1
V gene: TRBV11-2

CDR3 protein: CASSTIYRDREYNEQFF
CDR3 length: 17
D gene: TRBD1
J gene: TRBJ2-1
V gene: TRBV6-4

CDR3 protein: CASSNRGPGSNTEAFF
CDR3 length: 16
D gene: TRBD1
J gene: TRBJ1-1
V gene: TRBV5-1

CDR3 protein: CASSQAIFQPQHF
CDR3 length: 13
D gene: NA
J gene: TRBJ1-5
V gene: TRBV4-3

CDR3 protein: CASSHPGDRAGNTIYF
CDR3 length: 16
D gene: TRBD1
J gene: TRBJ1-3
V gene: TRBV4-1

CDR3 protein: CAVLKGELGYTF
CDR3 length: 12
D gene: NA
J gene: TRBJ1-2
V gene: TRBV19

CDR3 protein: CASSLSLMNTEAFF
CDR3 length: 14
D gene: NA
J gene: TRBJ1-1
V gene: TRBV27

CDR3 protein: CASSRQGTDGYTF
CDR3 length: 13
D gene: TRBD1
J gene: TRBJ1-2
V gene: TRBV25-1

CDR3 protein: CASSLAGQGSWGYTF
CDR3 length: 15
D gene: NA
J gene: TRBJ1-2
V gene: TRBV5-8

CDR3 protein: CASTSGGGSSYNEQFF
CDR3 length: 16
D gene: NA
J gene: TRBJ2-1
V gene: TRBV5-1

CDR3 protein: CAIRKLAGVIDEQFF
CDR3 length: 15
D gene: TRBD2
J gene: TRBJ2-1
V gene: TRBV10-3

CDR3 protein: CASRDPQGRYGYTF
CDR3 length: 14
D gene: TRBD1
J gene: TRBJ1-2
V gene: TRBV27

CDR3 protein: CAIAGNNRDGANVLTF
CDR3 length: 16
D gene: NA
J gene: TRBJ2-6
V gene: TRBV28

CDR3 protein: CASSSGPNTEAFF
CDR3 length: 13
D gene: NA
J gene: TRBJ1-1
V gene: TRBV7-9

CDR3 protein: CASSSGGTQQYF
CDR3 length: 12
D gene: NA
J gene: TRBJ2-7
V gene: TRBV11-2

CDR3 protein: CASSPGTGEAYEQYF
CDR3 length: 15
D gene: TRBD1
J gene: TRBJ2-7
V gene: TRBV4-3